The 30 T cell receptor beta chains below all came from one sample that was sequenced in a study of early T cells in non-severe SARS-CoV-2 infection. TCRdb re-analysed the 5' RACE reads in MiXCR, keeping a single row per CDR3 protein. Found here are 37,000 or so distinct CDR3 sequences, 4.5% to 7% of them singletons; the top ten hold under 30%. Sequenced sample: whole blood. These receptor sequences come from an adult who was a healthcare worker with PCR-confirmed SARS-CoV-2 infection or an uninfected control (not recorded which).

This clonotype has a handful of counts. The chain couples TRBV19 to TRBJ1-1; D possibly corresponds to TRBD1 (5 bases). Germline CDR1 LNHDA, CDR2 SQIVND (reference sequence). The V end was cut by 5 bases, the J end by 5 bases, with 15 bases between. The length of the CDR3 is 14 residues. For the CDR3, the DNA is TGTGCCAGTAGTTCTCAGGGAGGATGGACTGAAGCTTTCTTT. It is translated as CASSSQGGWTEAFF.

This clonotype was seen ten or more times. The chain carries TRBV11-3 and TRBJ2-3; D gene ambiguous. Trimming cost V 2 bases and J 1 base, with 4 bases left between them. This CDR3 contains 13 residues. CDR1 is SGHNT, CDR2 YENEEA, per germline. CDR3 residues: CASSLSGTDTQYF. Here the CDR3 DNA reads TGTGCCAGCAGCTTATCAGGCACAGATACGCAGTATTTT. The full variable domain, its missing parts supplied by reference TRBV11-3 and TRBJ2-3, is EAGVVQSPRYKIIEKKQPVAFWCNPISGHNTLYWYLQNLGQGPELLIRYENEEAVDDSQLPKDRFSAERLKGVDSTLKIQPAELGDSAVYLCASSLSGTDTQYFGPGTRLTVL.

This clonotype has ten or more counts. The chain employs TRBV27 and TRBJ1-2; 7 positions match TRBD1. Trimming removed 4 bases from V and 3 bases from J; junction bases left unmatched: 8. CDR3 length: 15 residues. CDR1 is MNHEY, CDR2 SMNVEV, per germline (reference sequence). The CDR3 region has the DNA TGTGCCAGCAGTTCCAGACAGGGAGGGTACTATGGCTACACCTTC. Translating it yields CASSSRQGGYYGYTF.

This clonotype was found many times. This chain links TRBV6-6 with TRBJ1-1; maybe TRBD1 (5 bases). The germline V and J ends were trimmed by 6 bases and 7 bases, with 9 bases remaining between them. The CDR3 covers 11 residues. Germline lookup yields CDR1 MNHNY and CDR2 SVGAGI (reference sequence). Written as DNA, the CDR3 is TGTGCCAGCAGCCACGACAGTGAAGCTTTCTTT. Encoded protein: CASSHDSEAFF.

This clonotype has more than one count but fewer than ten. This chain uses TRBV5-5 with TRBJ2-5, with 13 bases matching TRBD2. The germline CDR1 and CDR2 sequences are SGHKS and YYEKEE (reference sequence). CDR3 length equals 16 residues. The ends lost 4 bases at V and 5 bases at J; junction bases unmatched: 8. CDR3: CASSRTGTSGTETQYF. CDR3 coding DNA: TGTGCCAGCAGCCGAACCGGGACTAGCGGGACGGAGACCCAGTACTTC.

The chain combines TRBV7-2 with TRBJ1-3; perhaps TRBD1 as D (6 bases). CDR3 length: 16 residues. V was trimmed by 4 bases and J by 8 bases, leaving 21 bases between them. Germline V lookup: CDR1 SGHTA, CDR2 FQGNSA. The CDR3 DNA reads TGTGCCAGCAGCTCACTCGGTCGGACAGCCGGGGACACCATATATTTT. Protein: CASSSLGRTAGDTIYF.

This clonotype was detected ten times or more. CDR3 DNA sequence: TGTGCCAGCAGTTACGGTGTCCTAGTATCAGATACGCAGTATTTT. Its translation is CASSYGVLVSDTQYF. The chain recombines TRBV6-6 with TRBJ2-3; the D is unclear. V lost 2 bases and J lost 4, with 13 bases in between. The CDR3 extends over 15 amino acids. Germline loops: CDR1 MNHNY, CDR2 SVGAGI (reference sequence).

The sample holds a few counts of this clonotype. The chain carries TRBV12-3 or TRBV12-4 and TRBJ2-1; D is possibly TRBD2 (6 bases). The CDR3 extends over 14 amino acids. V was shortened by 5 bases and J by 9 bases, with 17 bases between the two germline ends. The CDR3 coding sequence is TGTGCCAGCAGTCCTGTGGCAGGGAGGAGTGAGCAGTTCTTC. Translation: CASSPVAGRSEQFF.

In this sample, this clonotype is medium-sized (0.01 to 0.1%). The chain recombines TRBV20-1 with TRBJ2-7, with D maybe TRBD1 (6 bases). The CDR3 spans 11 residues. V lost 5 bases and J lost 5, with 10 bases in between. Germline V gives CDR1 DFQATT, CDR2 SNEGSKA (reference sequence). CDR3 amino acids: CSAPGDHEQYF. In nucleotides, the CDR3 is TGCAGTGCTCCAGGGGACCACGAGCAGTACTTC.

This clonotype was seen many times. V usage is TRBV30 and J usage is TRBJ2-5, with D possibly TRBD1 on 6 matching bases. Germline lookup yields CDR1 GTSNPN and CDR2 SVGIG (reference sequence). The CDR3 sequence is 13 residues long. Trimming left V 2 bases short and J 7 bases short, with 14 bases between. The CDR3 nucleotides read TGTGCCTGGAGTAACAGGGTGTACGGGACCCAGTACTTC. Translated: CAWSNRVYGTQYF.

This clonotype appeared a few times. CDR3 protein: CASSFAQNTEAFF. The DNA of the CDR3 is TGTGCCAGCAGTTTCGCCCAGAACACTGAAGCTTTCTTT. This rearrangement joins TRBV12-3 or TRBV12-4 to TRBJ1-1; D gene ambiguous. This CDR3 is 13 amino acids long. Deletions cut 3 bases from V and 1 base from J, with 6 bases between.

This clonotype appeared many times. The rearrangement joins TRBV10-3 to TRBJ2-1; 8 nucleotides agree with TRBD2. Germline loops: CDR1 ENHRY, CDR2 SYGVKD. V dropped 6 bases and J dropped 4; count of bases not matched to a gene: 5. This CDR3 spans 14 amino acids. CDR3 sequence (DNA): TGTGCCATCAGCCAAACTAGCGGTTACAATGAGCAGTTCTTC. The encoded protein is CAISQTSGYNEQFF.

The sample holds a few counts of this clonotype. This chain links TRBV10-3 with TRBJ1-1; D unclear. The CDR3 loop spans 11 amino acids. Per the germline V gene, CDR1 is ENHRY and CDR2 is SYGVKD. V was cut by 7 bases and J by 4 bases, with 7 bases left in between. CDR3: CAIMKGTEAFF. The CDR3 DNA follows: TGTGCCATCATGAAGGGCACTGAAGCTTTCTTT.

This clonotype was found a few times. V and J are TRBV28 and TRBJ2-2, with 7 positions matching TRBD2. In germline, CDR1 is MDHEN, CDR2 SYDVKM. The CDR3 consists of 15 residues. Losses at the gene ends were 2 bases for V and 0 bases for J; bases not matched to a gene: 0. CDR3 protein: CASSLAGANTGELFF. The CDR3 DNA is TGTGCCAGCAGTTTAGCGGGGGCGAACACCGGGGAGCTGTTTTTT.

In its sample, this clonotype was seen a few times. The CDR3 region has the DNA TGTGCCAGCAGGGGCTACCTGGGGGTTTCTCTAGCGGACCAAGAGACCCAGTACTTC. Residues: CASRGYLGVSLADQETQYF. This chain joins TRBV6-2 or TRBV6-3 and TRBJ2-5; 7 nucleotides line up with TRBD2. The V and J ends lost 6 bases and 0 bases, in that order; junction bases with no gene match: 19. The CDR3 runs 19 residues. Germline CDR1 is MNHEY and CDR2 is SVGEGT.

This clonotype was found many times. The chain carries TRBV30 and TRBJ2-3; 7 bases match TRBD1. V trimming: 3 bases; J trimming: 1 base; junction bases outside the gene matches: 7. Germline V gene sequence: CDR1 GTSNPN, CDR2 SVGIG (reference sequence). This CDR3 comprises 15 residues. CDR3 loop: CAWSDRDPRTDTQYF. The CDR3 bases are TGTGCCTGGAGCGACAGGGACCCCCGCACAGATACGCAGTATTTT.

CDR3 nucleotides: TGTGCCATCAGTGAAGGGTACGAGCAGTACTTC. It is translated as CAISEGYEQYF. The gene calls are TRBV10-3 and TRBJ2-7; D gene ambiguous. From germline, CDR1 is ENHRY and CDR2 SYGVKD. This CDR3 spans 11 amino acids. V lost 3 bases to trimming and J lost 4 bases, with 4 bases between them.

This clonotype was seen ten or more times. One end of the junction fails to match germline, which may point to a read error. The chain joins TRBV19 to TRBJ2-7, with TRBD1 identical over 7 bases. The CDR3 has 15 residues. Germline V gives CDR1 LNHDA, CDR2 SQIVND (reference sequence). As DNA, the CDR3 is TGTGTCAGTAGTATTCGCCCGACAGGGTTCTACGAGCAGTACTTC. This translates into CVSSIRPTGFYEQYF.

This clonotype was counted only a few times. This chain uses TRBV12-3 or TRBV12-4 with TRBJ2-3; TRBD1 or TRBD2 may be the D gene (5 bases each). This CDR3 region has 14 residues. The V and J ends lost 2 bases and 2 bases respectively, with 8 bases between them. CDR3 bases: TGTGCCAGCAGTTTACAGGGACCCACAGATACGCAGTATTTT. Amino acids: CASSLQGPTDTQYF.

In its sample, this clonotype was seen many times. This chain links TRBV12-3 or TRBV12-4 with TRBJ2-1, with D hard to call. Trimming pared 4 bases from V and 8 bases from J, leaving 12 bases between. The length of the CDR3 is 13 residues. CDR3 amino acids: CASSWKGSDEQFF. The CDR3 region has the DNA TGTGCCAGCAGTTGGAAGGGATCCGATGAGCAGTTCTTC.

This clonotype has at least ten counts. This chain uses TRBV28 with TRBJ2-1, with D perhaps matching TRBD2 (7 bases). CDR3 length: 14 amino acids. The germline gives CDR1 MDHEN, CDR2 SYDVKM. The ends were cut back, 7 bases at V and 5 bases at J, with 15 bases in the middle. CDR3 region: CASTEPGGHNEQFF. In DNA form, the CDR3 reads TGTGCCAGCACCGAACCGGGGGGCCACAATGAGCAGTTCTTC.

This clonotype has ten or more counts. CDR3 sequence: CASSTEETQYF. For the CDR3, the DNA is TGTGCCAGTAGCACGGAAGAGACCCAGTACTTC. The chain couples TRBV19 to TRBJ2-5; D unclear. The V end was cut by 6 bases, the J end by 3 bases, with 5 bases between. Germline V gene data show CDR1 as LNHDA and CDR2 as SQIVND (reference sequence). The CDR3 consists of 11 residues. Using reference TRBV19 and TRBJ2-5 for the parts outside the CDR3, the full variable domain is DGGITQSPKYLFRKEGQNVTLSCEQNLNHDAMYWYRQDPGQGLRLIYYSQIVNDFQKGDIAEGYSVSREKKESFPLTVTSAQKNPTAFYLCASSTEETQYFGPGTRLLVL.

At least ten counts were recorded for this clonotype. This rearrangement joins TRBV19 to TRBJ2-1, with a weak D call TRBD1 (5 bases). CDR1 is LNHDA and CDR2 is SQIVND in the germline V gene (reference sequence). The CDR3 has 14 residues. V gave up 3 bases and J gave up 6 bases, with 12 bases separating them. This CDR3 reads CASSMSRALNEQFF. The CDR3 DNA follows: TGTGCCAGTAGTATGTCCAGGGCCCTCAATGAGCAGTTCTTC.

This clonotype has a count of ten or more. The chain recombines TRBV11-2 with TRBJ2-7, with D perhaps matching TRBD1 (8 bases). The germline V and J ends were trimmed by 5 bases and 6 bases, with 17 bases remaining between them. The CDR3 has 14 residues. From germline, CDR1 is SGHAT and CDR2 FQNNGV. The CDR3 nucleotides read TGTGCCAGCAGCCGCGACAGGGGAGGGATCGAGCAGTACTTC. This encodes CASSRDRGGIEQYF.

This clonotype was observed at least ten times. The genes are TRBV11-2 and TRBJ1-6; 8 positions agree with TRBD1. Germline values: CDR1 SGHAT, CDR2 FQNNGV. The ends lost 1 base at V and 2 bases at J; junction bases unmatched: 1. The CDR3 totals 16 residues. The CDR3 spells CASSLAQGAYNSPLHF. CDR3 DNA sequence: TGTGCCAGCAGCTTAGCACAGGGGGCCTATAATTCACCCCTCCACTTT.

The sample holds many counts of this clonotype. CDR3 in amino acids: CASSELYSYNSPLHF. CDR3 coding DNA: TGTGCCAGCAGTGAACTGTACTCCTATAATTCACCCCTCCACTTT. The V and J genes are TRBV2 and TRBJ1-6; no firm D call. The CDR3 runs 15 residues. Deletions cut 2 bases from V and 0 bases from J, with 5 bases between. Germline CDR1 and CDR2: SNHLY and FYNNEI.

This clonotype was seen at least ten times. The chain employs TRBV6-5 and TRBJ2-7; TRBD1 or TRBD2 may be the D gene (5 bases each). With 5 bases removed from V and 0 bases from J, the gap between germline ends came to 14 bases. Germline V gene lookup returns CDR1 MNHEY and CDR2 SVGAGI. This CDR3 region has 15 residues. The CDR3 DNA reads as TGTGCCAGCAGTCCTGGGGACGGTTCCTCCTACGAGCAGTACTTC. The encoded protein is CASSPGDGSSYEQYF.

The rearrangement joins TRBV20-1 to TRBJ2-3; TRBD2 aligns across 7 bases. Looked up from germline, CDR1 is DFQATT and CDR2 is SNEGSKA (reference sequence). This CDR3 is built from 17 residues. Germline trimming cut 0 bases from V and 0 bases from J; bases unmatched to any gene: 9. The CDR3 sequence: CSARDSVIAGSTDTQYF. The CDR3 coding sequence is TGCAGTGCTAGAGATAGTGTGATAGCGGGCAGCACAGATACGCAGTATTTT.

In this sample, this clonotype turned up many times. The rearrangement links TRBV5-1 to TRBJ2-4, with D perhaps TRBD2 (5 bases). The germline gives CDR1 SGHRS, CDR2 YFSETQ. The CDR3 has 17 residues. V lost 5 bases, J lost 3 bases, and 21 bases lay in between. CDR3 region: CASSGSDASDGKNIQYF. DNA of the CDR3: TGCGCCAGCAGTGGGAGCGATGCCTCCGACGGCAAAAACATTCAGTACTTC. Variable domain in full (rest from reference TRBV5-1 and TRBJ2-4): KAGVTQTPRYLIKTRGQQVTLSCSPISGHRSVSWYQQTPGQGLQFLFEYFSETQRNKGNFPGRFSGRQFSNSRSEMNVSTLELGDSALYLCASSGSDASDGKNIQYFGAGTRLSVL.

This clonotype was observed a few times. The germline gene is not matched at one end of the junction; a read error may be the cause. V gene TRBV7-2 combines with J gene TRBJ1-6; D is unresolved. The CDR3 covers 18 residues. From germline, CDR1 is SGHTA and CDR2 FQGNSA. The CDR3 protein is CASSLGRVLQPYNSPLHF. CDR3 nucleotides: TGTGCCAGCAGCTTAGGAAGGGTTCTGCAGCCCTATAATTCACCCCTCCATTTT.